The 31 T cell receptor beta chains below come from one sample, sequenced in a study of T cell responses to AZD1222 COVID-19 vaccine. The method was immunoSEQ multiplex PCR; TCRdb's version includes in-frame clones alone and lacks a portion of them. The sample holds 150,000 to 200,000 clones; approximately 86% are singletons and the top ten take around 10%. The material was peripheral blood, obtained 28 days after the second AZD1222 dose. The receptor set was obtained from an adult who received the AZD1222 COVID-19 vaccine.

V usage is TRBV11-3 and J usage is TRBJ2-3; no definite D call. CDR3 size: 17 residues. Germline V lookup: CDR1 SGHNT, CDR2 YENEEA. V was cut by 1 base and J by 0 bases, with 14 bases left in between. The CDR3 sequence is CASSLVEPQVSTDTQYF. The CDR3 nucleotides are TGTGCCAGCAGCTTAGTGGAGCCGCAGGTTAGCACAGATACGCAGTATTTT.

The table lists this clone with a count of one. The J gene is TRBJ2-7, the V gene TRBV7-2; the match to TRBD1 covers 10 bases. Unmatched junction bases numbered 7, after V lost 1 base and J lost 4 bases. The CDR3 has 16 residues. CDR1 is SGHTA and CDR2 is FQGNSA in the germline V gene. The CDR3 DNA reads TGTGCCAGCAGCTTAGGACAGGGGGCCCTCGGGTACGAGCAGTACTTC. This sequence encodes CASSLGQGALGYEQYF.

The chain links TRBV9 to TRBJ2-3; D is perhaps TRBD2 (6 bases). The CDR3 is 14 amino acids. Germline V gives CDR1 SGDLS, CDR2 YYNGEE. V shed 4 bases and J shed 2 bases, with 11 bases lying between them. CDR3 in DNA: TGTGCCAGCAGCCCCCGGACTACCACAGATACGCAGTATTTT. Translating gives CASSPRTTTDTQYF.

This clone was seen more than once but under ten times. The chain employs TRBV5-6 and TRBJ1-2; D gene unclear. The V gene lost 2 bases and the J gene lost 4 bases, with 15 bases spanning the gap. Germline V gene data show CDR1 as SGHDT and CDR2 as YYEEEE. CDR3 length: 15 residues. CDR3 loop: CASSLVVGVGYGYTF. The DNA for the CDR3 is TGTGCCAGCAGCTTAGTTGTGGGCGTGGGCTATGGCTACACCTTC. The whole variable domain, filled in from reference TRBV5-6 and TRBJ1-2, reads DAGVTQSPTHLIKTRGQQVTLRCSPKSGHDTVSWYQQALGQGPQFIFQYYEEEERQRGNFPDRFSGHQFPNYSSELNVNALLLGDSALYLCASSLVVGVGYGYTFGSGTRLTVV.

V gene TRBV28 combines with J gene TRBJ2-7; 8 bases map to TRBD1. The CDR3 runs to 15 residues. Germline V gene sequence: CDR1 MDHEN, CDR2 SYDVKM. V was pared by 3 bases and J by 2 bases, with 6 bases of the junction left unmatched. CDR3 DNA: TGTGCCAGCAGTTTTGCCCACAGGGGGACCTACGAGCAGTACTTC. It translates to CASSFAHRGTYEQYF.

The rearrangement joins TRBV6-2 or TRBV6-3 to TRBJ1-5, with D possibly being TRBD1 (6 bases). Germline CDR1 and CDR2: MNHEY and SVGEGT. This CDR3 contains 17 residues. Trimming took 4 bases from V and 6 from J, leaving 22 bases between them. The CDR3 is CASSSSPGGAPSQPQHF. The DNA for the CDR3 is TGTGCCAGCAGTTCCTCCCCGGGGGGGGCCCCGTCTCAGCCCCAGCATTTT.

The genes are TRBV19 and TRBJ1-5, with TRBD1 matching over 7 bases. Germline V gene lookup returns CDR1 LNHDA and CDR2 SQIVND (reference sequence). This CDR3 region has 19 residues. V lost 4 bases, J lost 1 base, and 16 bases stayed unmatched. The CDR3 region is CASSTPAVAGGRSNQPQHF. As DNA, the CDR3 is TGTGCCAGTAGTACCCCGGCCGTGGCAGGGGGAAGGAGCAATCAGCCCCAGCATTTT.

V and J are TRBV6-6 and TRBJ1-1; 7 bases fit TRBD1. V shed 2 bases, J shed 6 bases, and the junction held 6 bases outside the gene matches. The CDR3 spans 14 residues. Per the germline V gene, CDR1 is MNHNY and CDR2 is SVGAGI (reference sequence). The DNA for the CDR3 is TGTGCCAGCAGTTACACGCCCCAGGGGGCTGAAGCTTTCTTT. It yields the protein CASSYTPQGAEAFF.

The rearrangement uses TRBV9 and TRBJ2-6; tentatively, D is TRBD2 (5 bases). This CDR3 has 16 amino acids. Germline V lookup: CDR1 SGDLS, CDR2 YYNGEE. The V and J ends lost 0 bases and 2 bases respectively, with 9 bases between them. CDR3 in amino acids: CASSVVASTGANVLTF. The CDR3 DNA is TGTGCCAGCAGCGTAGTCGCTAGCACTGGGGCCAACGTCCTGACTTTC.

V and J are TRBV28 and TRBJ1-1, with 9 bases aligning to TRBD1. The CDR3 is made up of 13 amino acids. Germline CDR1 MDHEN, CDR2 SYDVKM. Losses at the gene ends were 10 bases for V and 4 bases for J; bases not matched to a gene: 7. This CDR3 is CATNGQGFTEAFF. DNA for the CDR3: TGTGCCACCAACGGACAGGGGTTCACTGAAGCTTTCTTT.

The chain carries TRBV9 and TRBJ2-3; TRBD2 matches at 14 bases. The CDR3 consists of 15 residues. Germline values: CDR1 SGDLS, CDR2 YYNGEE. V lost 0 bases and J lost 11; bases outside the gene matches: 5. The CDR3 DNA sequence: TGTGCCAGCAGCGTAGGACTAGCGGGGGGGCAAGGGCAGTATTTT. Residues: CASSVGLAGGQGQYF.

The chain has TRBV2 and TRBJ2-7; 12 bases align to TRBD2. Germline CDR1 SNHLY, CDR2 FYNNEI. Trimming removed 5 bases from V and 4 bases from J; junction bases left unmatched: 6. The CDR3 has 15 amino acids. Here the CDR3 DNA reads TGTGCCAGCAGTCCAAACGGACTAGCGGGGTACGAGCAGTACTTC. Protein: CASSPNGLAGYEQYF.

CDR3: CASSTPGGRDGSYEQYF. CDR3 in DNA: TGTGCCAGTAGTACCCCCGGGGGGAGGGACGGATCCTACGAGCAGTACTTC. The chain couples TRBV19 to TRBJ2-7, with 7 bases identical to TRBD2. J was trimmed by 1 base and V by 4 bases; bases with no gene match: 13. The CDR3 has 17 residues. Germline CDR1 is LNHDA and CDR2 is SQIVND (reference sequence).

This clone was seen more than once but under ten times. The V gene is TRBV18, the J gene TRBJ2-5; D is perhaps TRBD1 (5 bases). Germline V lookup: CDR1 KGHSH, CDR2 LQKENI. The CDR3 has 14 residues. The V and J ends lost 1 base and 5 bases respectively, with 11 bases between them. The CDR3 sequence: CASSPQGARETQYF. DNA of the CDR3: TGTGCCAGCTCACCACAAGGGGCTAGGGAGACCCAGTACTTC.

The chain is built from TRBV19 and TRBJ1-2; D might be TRBD1 (6 bases). The CDR3 length is 14 residues. CDR1 and CDR2 (germline): LNHDA, SQIVND (reference sequence). V lost 5 bases and J 6 bases, leaving 16 bases between the germline ends. CDR3 in DNA: TGTGCCAGTAGTCCTCAACAGGGAGGTCATGGCTACACCTTC. It is translated as CASSPQQGGHGYTF. Full variable domain (rest looked up from reference TRBV19 and TRBJ1-2): DGGITQSPKYLFRKEGQNVTLSCEQNLNHDAMYWYRQDPGQGLRLIYYSQIVNDFQKGDIAEGYSVSREKKESFPLTVTSAQKNPTAFYLCASSPQQGGHGYTFGSGTRLTVV.

The rearrangement joins TRBV9 to TRBJ2-7, with 8 nucleotides matching TRBD2. The germline V gene has CDR1 SGDLS and CDR2 YYNGEE. The CDR3 contains 16 residues. V dropped 2 bases and J dropped 4; count of bases not matched to a gene: 11. The CDR3: CASSVGPGTSAYEQYF. The CDR3, as DNA: TGTGCCAGCAGCGTTGGGCCCGGGACTAGTGCTTACGAGCAGTACTTC. Looking up the rest from reference TRBV9 and TRBJ2-7 gives the full variable domain: DSGVTQTPKHLITATGQRVTLRCSPRSGDLSVYWYQQSLDQGLQFLIQYYNGEERAKGNILERFSAQQFPDLHSELNLSSLELGDSALYFCASSVGPGTSAYEQYFGPGTRLTVT.

The chain couples TRBV3-1 (or the pseudogene TRBV3-2) to TRBJ2-5; D tentatively fits TRBD1 or TRBD2 (5 bases each). The V gene's germline CDR1 is LGHDT and CDR2 YNNKEL (reference sequence). The CDR3 totals 15 residues. The V end was cut by 0 bases, the J end by 1 base, with 9 bases between. The DNA for the CDR3 is TGTGCCAGCAGCCAAGAGGGACGGTTCCAAGAGACCCAGTACTTC. It is translated as CASSQEGRFQETQYF.

The CDR3 loop reads CASSPLGGASNTIYF. The CDR3 DNA reads TGTGCCAGCTCACCGTTGGGGGGGGCTTCGAACACCATATATTTT. V gene TRBV18 combines with J gene TRBJ1-3; TRBD1 might be the D (6 bases). Trimming removed 3 bases from V and 7 bases from J, with 16 bases in between. The CDR3 is 15 amino acids. The germline V gene encodes CDR1 KGHSH and CDR2 LQKENI.

The chain employs TRBV18 and TRBJ1-1; 8 bases are shared with TRBD1. V was clipped by 2 bases and J by 6 bases; unmatched bases: 11. Germline lookup yields CDR1 KGHSH and CDR2 LQKENI. The CDR3 contains 16 residues. CDR3 in DNA: TGTGCCAGCTCACCATTACAGGGGGGCGAGGGGGCTGAAGCTTTCTTT. The encoded protein is CASSPLQGGEGAEAFF.

The CDR3 DNA reads TGCGCCAGCAGCCGTGCAGGGGGCAATCAGCCCCAGCATTTT. This sequence encodes CASSRAGGNQPQHF. V and J are TRBV5-1 and TRBJ1-5, with a weak D call TRBD1 (6 bases). Trimming cost V 4 bases and J 2 bases, with 10 bases left between them. The CDR3 has 14 residues. Per germline, CDR1 SGHRS and CDR2 YFSETQ.

This chain connects TRBV14 to TRBJ2-3; D is perhaps TRBD1 (6 bases). Trimming took 1 base from V and 4 from J, leaving 12 bases between them. The CDR3 has 15 residues. The germline V gene encodes CDR1 SGHDN and CDR2 FVKESK. CDR3 protein: CASSQVRGGADTQYF. The CDR3 DNA is TGTGCCAGCAGCCAAGTCAGAGGGGGTGCAGATACGCAGTATTTT.

This clone was seen once. V is TRBV27 and J is TRBJ1-1; D unresolved. The CDR3 is 15 residues long. Germline V gene sequence: CDR1 MNHEY, CDR2 SMNVEV (reference sequence). Trimming removed 2 bases at V and 4 bases at J, with 14 bases between. CDR3 sequence (DNA): TGTGCCAGCAGTTTAATCGGCCAGCTGGGCACTGAAGCTTTCTTT. This codes for CASSLIGQLGTEAFF.

The V and J genes are TRBV6-5 and TRBJ2-7; no clear D gene. V was clipped by 2 bases and J by 2 bases, with 10 bases between them. Germline CDR1 and CDR2: MNHEY and SVGAGI. The CDR3 extends over 14 amino acids. The CDR3 bases are TGTGCCAGCAGTTACAGAACAGCAACCTACGAGCAGTACTTC. Translation: CASSYRTATYEQYF.

This sequence joins TRBV5-1 and TRBJ2-7; 7 nucleotides match TRBD1. Germline trimming cut 4 bases from V and 2 bases from J; bases unmatched to any gene: 6. CDR1 and CDR2 from the germline V gene are SGHRS and YFSETQ. The CDR3 is 14 residues long. The DNA for the CDR3 is TGCGCCAGCAGCCTTACAGGGGAACCCTACGAGCAGTACTTC. Translated, it gives CASSLTGEPYEQYF. The whole variable domain, filled in from reference TRBV5-1 and TRBJ2-7, reads KAGVTQTPRYLIKTRGQQVTLSCSPISGHRSVSWYQQTPGQGLQFLFEYFSETQRNKGNFPGRFSGRQFSNSRSEMNVSTLELGDSALYLCASSLTGEPYEQYFGPGTRLTVT.

The chain is built from TRBV15 and TRBJ2-6, with TRBD2 identical over 9 bases. The CDR3 covers 17 residues. After removal of 1 base from V and 0 bases from J, the junction contained 1 base not matched to a gene. Germline values: CDR1 LNHNV, CDR2 YYDKDF (reference sequence). The CDR3 nucleotides are TGTGCCACCAGCAGAGGACTAGCGGTCTCTGGGGCCAACGTCCTGACTTTC. Amino acids: CATSRGLAVSGANVLTF.

The chain links TRBV20-1 to TRBJ1-6; perhaps TRBD1 as D (6 bases). Germline V gene sequence: CDR1 DFQATT, CDR2 SNEGSKA (reference sequence). The CDR3 is 13 residues long. The V gene lost 3 bases and the J gene lost 4 bases, with 7 bases spanning the gap. The chain's CDR3 is CSASGQYNSPLHF. As DNA, the CDR3 is TGCAGTGCTAGTGGACAGTATAATTCACCCCTCCACTTT.

The chain uses TRBV19 and TRBJ1-3; TRBD1 is a possible D gene (5 bases). Germline CDR1 LNHDA, CDR2 SQIVND (reference sequence). This CDR3 is 14 amino acids long. Trimming stripped 1 base from V and 4 bases from J, with 8 bases between. CDR3 loop: CASSIGRDGNTIYF. CDR3 bases: TGTGCCAGTAGTATAGGGAGGGACGGAAACACCATATATTTT. The full variable domain, in which reference TRBV19 and TRBJ1-3 provide the parts outside the CDR3, is DGGITQSPKYLFRKEGQNVTLSCEQNLNHDAMYWYRQDPGQGLRLIYYSQIVNDFQKGDIAEGYSVSREKKESFPLTVTSAQKNPTAFYLCASSIGRDGNTIYFGEGSWLTVV.

This clone was observed a handful of times. This chain's CDR3 is CATSSRREGETQYF. CDR3 DNA sequence: TGTGCCACCAGCAGTCGAAGGGAAGGCGAGACCCAGTACTTC. This chain joins TRBV15 and TRBJ2-5, with no clear D. This CDR3 has 14 amino acids. The V end lost 3 bases, the J end lost 5 bases, and 13 bases lay between the germline ends. Germline lookup yields CDR1 LNHNV and CDR2 YYDKDF (reference sequence).

V gene TRBV6-4 combines with J gene TRBJ2-1; D might be TRBD1 or TRBD2, each matching 6 bases. Germline loops: CDR1 MRHNA, CDR2 SNTAGT. Trimming left V 8 bases short and J 0 bases short, with 14 bases between. The CDR3 is 15 amino acids. CDR3 amino acids: CASAPEGGSYNEQFF. CDR3 nucleotide sequence: TGTGCCAGCGCCCCAGAGGGGGGCTCCTACAATGAGCAGTTCTTC.

This clone was observed a single time. CDR3 in DNA: TGTGCCTGGGATAGACAGGGGGCGGGAGGCTACACCTTC. It codes for CAWDRQGAGGYTF. The chain links TRBV30 to TRBJ1-2, with TRBD1 matching 10 bases. V gave up 5 bases and J gave up 8 bases; unmatched junction bases: 8. CDR3 length equals 13 residues. Germline V gene sequence: CDR1 GTSNPN, CDR2 SVGIG (reference sequence).

This rearrangement joins TRBV21-1 to TRBJ2-3; the table's D call, TRBD2, was not checked against the DNA. TRBV21-1 is classified as a pseudogene. The CDR3 contains 16 residues. CDR3 loop: CASIRGLAGPTDTQYF. The CDR3 DNA is TGTGCCAGCATCCGGGGACTAGCGGGACCCACAGATACGCAGTATTTT.